The 13 T cell receptor beta chains below all came from one sample that was sequenced in a study of blood T cell repertoires in COVID-19. Measured with immunoSEQ multiplex PCR; TCRdb has only the in-frame clones, and not every one. The sample holds fewer than 250,000 clones, roughly 82% seen once. The specimen sequenced was peripheral blood. The receptors were sampled from a woman aged 70-85 years with acute or convalescent COVID-19.

V is TRBV2 and J is TRBJ1-4; D possibly corresponds to TRBD1 (5 bases). With 3 bases removed from V and 8 bases from J, the gap between germline ends came to 13 bases. CDR3 size: 14 residues. Germline V gene data show CDR1 as SNHLY and CDR2 as FYNNEI. The CDR3 DNA follows: TGTGCCAGCAGTGAGGGGCGGGGATCGGAAAAACTGTTTTTT. Its protein product is CASSEGRGSEKLFF. Variable domain in full (rest from reference TRBV2 and TRBJ1-4): EPEVTQTPSHQVTQMGQEVILRCVPISNHLYFYWYRQILGQKVEFLVSFYNNEISEKSEIFDDQFSVERPDGSNFTLKIRSTKLEDSAMYFCASSEGRGSEKLFFGSGTQLSVL.

J is TRBJ1-5 and V is TRBV6-5, with D possibly matching TRBD1 (5 bases). The CDR3 extends over 12 amino acids. Germline V gene sequence: CDR1 MNHEY, CDR2 SVGAGI. The V gene lost 6 bases and the J gene lost 7 bases, with 10 bases spanning the gap. This CDR3 is CASRSGGQPQHF. CDR3 in DNA: TGTGCCAGCAGAAGCGGGGGACAGCCCCAGCATTTT.

The chain joins TRBV3-1 (or the pseudogene TRBV3-2) to TRBJ1-1, with D unclear. This CDR3 is built from 16 residues. The germline CDR1 and CDR2 sequences are LGHDT and YNNKEL (reference sequence). The germline V and J ends were trimmed by 1 base and 0 bases, with 12 bases remaining between them. CDR3: CASSQGAAGLNTEAFF. DNA for the CDR3: TGTGCCAGCAGCCAAGGGGCGGCGGGGTTGAACACTGAAGCTTTCTTT.

V gene TRBV19 combines with J gene TRBJ1-5; D gene uncertain. The CDR3 loop spans 14 amino acids. CDR1 is LNHDA and CDR2 is SQIVND in the germline V gene (reference sequence). The ends were cut back, 8 bases at V and 3 bases at J, with 14 bases in the middle. DNA of the CDR3: TGTGCCAGTCGTCCGTTTGGAGACAATCAGCCCCAGCATTTT. Its translation is CASRPFGDNQPQHF.

The chain combines TRBV10-3 with TRBJ2-2, with 8 bases identical to TRBD1. The J segment lost 3 bases and the V segment lost 3 bases, leaving 6 bases of the junction unmatched. Germline lookup yields CDR1 ENHRY and CDR2 SYGVKD. The CDR3 runs 16 residues. CDR3 sequence reads: CAISDRDRLDTGELFF. In DNA form, the CDR3 reads TGTGCCATCAGTGACCGGGACAGGCTGGACACCGGGGAGCTGTTTTTT.

This chain's CDR3 is CASSRSGGYEQYF. In DNA form, the CDR3 reads TGTGCCAGCAGTAGGAGCGGGGGCTACGAGCAGTACTTC. This chain links TRBV6-5 with TRBJ2-7, with 8 positions matching TRBD2. Germline CDR1 MNHEY, CDR2 SVGAGI. CDR3 size: 13 residues. V shed 5 bases and J 3 bases; nucleotides not matched to a gene: 3.

This clone appeared once. The genes are TRBV2 and TRBJ2-3; the match to TRBD1 covers 9 bases. CDR3 length: 14 residues. The J segment lost 1 base and the V segment lost 10 bases, leaving 6 bases of the junction unmatched. Germline assignment: CDR1 SNHLY and CDR2 FYNNEI. CDR3 nucleotides: TGTGCCACCAGAACAGGGGGCGGCACAGATACGCAGTATTTT. This translates into CATRTGGGTDTQYF.

The chain employs TRBV9 and TRBJ2-2; 7 nucleotides align to TRBD1. The CDR3 contains 14 residues. J gave up 6 bases and V 1 base, and 3 bases lay outside the gene matches. Germline V gives CDR1 SGDLS, CDR2 YYNGEE. The DNA of the CDR3 is TGTGCCAGCAGCGTAAGGCAGGGGGCCGGGGAGCTGTTTTTT. Its translation is CASSVRQGAGELFF. The full variable domain, with the rest looked up from reference TRBV9 and TRBJ2-2, is DSGVTQTPKHLITATGQRVTLRCSPRSGDLSVYWYQQSLDQGLQFLIQYYNGEERAKGNILERFSAQQFPDLHSELNLSSLELGDSALYFCASSVRQGAGELFFGEGSRLTVL.

The CDR3 region is CASSLQGSTTEAFF. The CDR3 region has the DNA TGTGCCAGCAGTTTGCAGGGTTCGACCACTGAAGCTTTCTTT. This chain links TRBV28 with TRBJ1-1; possible D gene TRBD1, 5 bases. CDR1 is MDHEN, CDR2 SYDVKM, per germline. The V end was cut by 3 bases, the J end by 4 bases, with 12 bases between. The CDR3 is 14 residues long.

This chain uses TRBV30 with TRBJ2-1, with D perhaps matching TRBD1 (6 bases). This CDR3 spans 15 amino acids. Trimming cost V 7 bases and J 1 base, with 17 bases left between them. Germline lookup yields CDR1 GTSNPN and CDR2 SVGIG (reference sequence). CDR3 bases: TGTGCCTTGAAGGCAGGGGCACTATCCTACAATGAGCAGTTCTTC. Protein sequence: CALKAGALSYNEQFF.

This chain connects TRBV5-6 to TRBJ1-1; TRBD1 aligns across 8 bases. From germline, CDR1 is SGHDT and CDR2 YYEEEE. The CDR3 length is 18 residues. V lost 4 bases, J lost 1 base, and 15 bases stayed unmatched. In nucleotides, the CDR3 is TGTGCCAGCAGCCCGAAAGCCCCGGACAGGGCGAAGAACACTGAAGCTTTCTTT. Amino acid sequence: CASSPKAPDRAKNTEAFF.

The chain is built from TRBV19 and TRBJ2-1, with D perhaps TRBD2 (6 bases). The CDR3 runs to 16 residues. The germline V gene has CDR1 LNHDA and CDR2 SQIVND (reference sequence). V was clipped by 2 bases and J by 6 bases, with 17 bases between them. CDR3 sequence: CASSIRRGSRGNEQFF. Here the CDR3 DNA reads TGTGCCAGTAGTATAAGGAGGGGCTCGAGGGGCAATGAGCAGTTCTTC.

The rearrangement links TRBV7-2 to TRBJ2-1, with D possibly TRBD2 on 5 matching bases. Trimming left V 4 bases short and J 6 bases short, with 16 bases between. CDR3 length equals 15 residues. Germline V gene lookup returns CDR1 SGHTA and CDR2 FQGNSA. The CDR3 nucleotides are TGTGCCAGCAGCTACCCTACTAGTGCGGGCAATGAGCAGTTCTTC. Translation gives CASSYPTSAGNEQFF.